This entry describes one T cell receptor (beta chain). This sample is drawn from a study of blood T cell repertoires in COVID-19. The overall study: COVID-19 samples, acute and convalescent, were from the United States, Italy and Spain. T cells, B-cell-depleted T cells, or PBMCs supplied cDNA or gDNA.

Authors' processing steps: Counts of nucleated cells, estimated from reference gene primer amplification, were obtained. Profiling relied on immunoSEQ multiplex PCR, and the TCRdb table lists in-frame clones only, not all of them. V and J calls and clone size are given by that table; D and trimming were obtained from the DNA. The data contain fewer than 500,000 clones, roughly 89% of them singletons. V lost 1 base to trimming and J lost 4 bases, with 5 bases between them. CDR3 length equals 12 residues. Germline V gene lookup returns CDR1 SGHKS and CDR2 YYEKEE (reference sequence). The sequencing input was peripheral blood. The receptor was derived from a woman aged 25 to 45 with acute or convalescent COVID-19. The chain employs TRBV5-5 and TRBJ2-5; no definite D call. Written as DNA, the CDR3 is TGTGCCAGCAGCTTGTCCGTAGAGACCCAGTACTTC. As protein: CASSLSVETQYF.